The 20 T cell receptor beta chains presented below share a single source sample, sequenced in a study of tumor and adjacent non-tumor tissue in lung cancer. No cell sorting was done before RNA was extracted from the tissue. The library came from three nested PCR rounds adapted from ARM-PCR protocols. TCRdb re-analysed the multiplex PCR reads in MiXCR, keeping a single row per CDR3 protein. The table records roughly 120,000 distinct CDR3 sequences, roughly 75% of them present only once. Input material: lung tumor tissue. Receptor source: a woman aged 55-70 years with non-small cell lung cancer.

Points on this clonotype: Its ends do not fully match the called genes, so a read error is possible. DNA for the CDR3: TGCAGCGCTGCAACAGGGGGGAACACTGGAGCTTTCTTT. Protein sequence: CSAATGGNTGAFF. The chain couples TRBV29-1 to TRBJ1-1; 8 nucleotides line up with TRBD1. CDR3 length: 13 residues. Germline loops: CDR1 SQVTM, CDR2 ANQGSEA.

Comments on this clonotype: This may arise from a read error, as a much more abundant clone is one base away. This rearrangement joins TRBV6-1 to TRBJ1-2; weak D call: TRBD1 (5 bases). The CDR3 runs 14 residues. Germline CDR1 MNHNS, CDR2 SASEGT. DNA for the CDR3: TGTGCCAGCTGTGATGCAGGGCACAACTATGGCTACACCTTC. Protein product: CASCDAGHNYGYTF.

Notes on this clonotype: Given a much more abundant clone one base away, this may be a read error. This rearrangement joins TRBV20-1 to TRBJ1-1; D unclear. CDR1 is DFQATT and CDR2 is SNEGSKA in the germline V gene (reference sequence). The CDR3 extends over 18 amino acids. Between the trimmed V and J ends, which lost 6 bases and 0 bases, there was a span of 26 bases. The DNA of the CDR3 is TGCAGTGCCTCAGGCTTTATCAGAACCCCGCTTATGAACACTGAAGCTTTCTTT. Its translation is CSASGFIRTPLMNTEAFF.

The chain joins TRBV28 to TRBJ2-5, with D tentatively TRBD2 (6 bases). The CDR3 is made up of 16 amino acids. Germline lookup yields CDR1 MDHEN and CDR2 SYDVKM. Trimming removed 7 bases at V and 0 bases at J, with 18 bases between. The CDR3 DNA follows: TGTGCCAGCACCAACCCAGGACGGGGGAACCAAGAGACCCAGTACTTC. Residues: CASTNPGRGNQETQYF.

In the case of this clonotype: It may be a read error: a sequence one base away is much more abundant. The gene calls are TRBV4-1 and TRBJ2-5, with TRBD1 matching 7 bases. Germline CDR1 MGHRA, CDR2 YSYEKL. Losses at the gene ends were 6 bases for V and 1 base for J; bases not matched to a gene: 8. The CDR3 sequence is 15 residues long. The CDR3 DNA follows: TGCGCCAGCAGTCCCGACAGGGACGGCCAAGAGACCCAGTACTTC. Amino acids: CASSPDRDGQETQYF.

V gene TRBV6-1 combines with J gene TRBJ2-1; a possible D gene is TRBD2 (6 bases). Germline values: CDR1 MNHNS, CDR2 SASEGT. Trimming left V 6 bases short and J 4 bases short, with 19 bases between. The CDR3 is 16 amino acids. CDR3: CASSSEAGFSYNEQFF. CDR3 coding DNA: TGTGCCAGCAGCTCAGAAGCGGGCTTCTCGTACAATGAGCAGTTCTTC.

This clonotype was observed many times. This chain links TRBV4-3 with TRBJ1-2; 11 nucleotides agree with TRBD1. CDR1 and CDR2 (germline): LGHNA, YSLEER. The CDR3 has 16 amino acids. The V gene end was trimmed by 0 bases and the J gene end by 6 bases; junction bases not matched to a gene: 6. This CDR3 is CASSQDLRTGGDGYTF. In DNA form, the CDR3 reads TGCGCCAGCAGCCAAGATCTGCGGACAGGGGGCGATGGCTACACCTTC.

Comment on this clonotype: At one end the junction does not follow the germline gene, possibly because of a read error. J is TRBJ2-1 and V is TRBV20-1; possibly TRBD1 or TRBD2 for D (5 bases each). The CDR3 has 16 amino acids. The germline gives CDR1 DFQATT, CDR2 SNEGSKA (reference sequence). The CDR3 is CSAGHGVHYSYNELFF. The CDR3, as DNA: TGCAGTGCTGGACACGGGGTTCACTACTCCTACAATGAGCTGTTCTTC.

A word on this clonotype: A much larger clone differs by one base, so this may be a read error. This rearrangement joins TRBV4-3 to TRBJ2-1; D ambiguous. The V gene lost 1 base and the J gene lost 10 bases, with 17 bases spanning the gap. CDR3 length: 15 residues. Germline V gene sequence: CDR1 LGHNA, CDR2 YSLEER. CDR3 residues: CASSQVITGLKEQFF. CDR3 sequence (DNA): TGCGCCAGCAGCCAAGTAATCACGGGCCTCAAAGAGCAGTTCTTC.

As regards this clonotype: A much larger clone lies one base from this, so it may be a read error. The chain combines TRBV6-5 with TRBJ2-7; weak D call: TRBD1 (6 bases). Germline assignment: CDR1 MNHEY and CDR2 SVGAGI. The length of the CDR3 is 13 residues. The CDR3 DNA reads TGTGCCAGCAGAGGGGGTTGGGGCTACGATCAGTACTTC. Its translation: CASRGGWGYDQYF.

The genes are TRBV10-1 and TRBJ2-1; TRBD2 aligns across 9 bases. Unmatched junction bases numbered 19, after V lost 5 bases and J lost 8 bases. Per germline, CDR1 WNHNN and CDR2 SYGVQD (reference sequence). The CDR3 spans 18 residues. CDR3 region: CASSRTSGRPELSDEQFF. The CDR3 bases are TGCGCCAGCAGTCGGACGAGCGGGAGGCCCGAGCTGTCAGATGAGCAGTTCTTC.

Concerning this clonotype itself: Since a much larger clone is just one base distant, this may be a read error. V usage is TRBV20-1 and J usage is TRBJ2-5; 14 nucleotides agree with TRBD2. The CDR3 has 15 amino acids. The germline gives CDR1 DFQATT, CDR2 SNEGSKA (reference sequence). CDR3 protein: CSARGGLAGEETQHF. CDR3 sequence (DNA): TGCAGTGCTAGAGGGGGACTAGCGGGAGAAGAGACCCAGCACTTC.

On this clonotype itself: Germline and junction disagree at one end, which may indicate a read error. This rearrangement joins TRBV6-4 to TRBJ1-5; no clear D. Germline loops: CDR1 MRHNA, CDR2 SNTAGT. This CDR3 has 14 residues. CDR3 loop: CASSANEAVQPQLF. CDR3 coding DNA: TGTGCCAGCAGTGCCAACGAGGCTGTTCAGCCCCAGCTTTTT.

The sample holds many counts of this clonotype. This chain joins TRBV20-1 and TRBJ2-1; perhaps TRBD1 as D (5 bases). V was pared by 4 bases and J by 7 bases, with 20 bases between. This CDR3 comprises 15 residues. Germline V gives CDR1 DFQATT, CDR2 SNEGSKA (reference sequence). The CDR3 sequence: CSATPAQGRLNEQFF. The DNA of the CDR3 is TGCAGTGCTACCCCCGCCCAGGGCAGATTGAATGAGCAGTTCTTC.

About this clonotype itself: Relative to the germline gene, one junction end is altered; a read error may explain this. The chain links TRBV20-1 to TRBJ1-6, with 7 bases that match TRBD1. The CDR3 has 15 amino acids. Germline V CDR1 and CDR2: DFQATT, SNEGSKA (reference sequence). DNA of the CDR3: TGCAGTGCTAGAGATCCCAGACAGGGAGATTCACCCCCCCACTTT. Translated: CSARDPRQGDSPPHF.

Remarks on this clonotype: Germline and junction disagree at one end, which may indicate a read error. The rearrangement uses TRBV20-1 and TRBJ2-7; 7 nucleotides agree with TRBD1. This CDR3 comprises 16 residues. Germline V gene data show CDR1 as DFQATT and CDR2 as SNEGSKA (reference sequence). The CDR3 protein is CSARIAPGTAHYEHYF. CDR3 nucleotide sequence: TGCAGTGCTAGAATTGCCCCCGGGACAGCCCACTACGAGCACTACTTC.

This clonotype has more than one count but fewer than ten. A clone one base away is much larger, so this may be a read error. The J gene is TRBJ1-1, the V gene TRBV12-3 or TRBV12-4, with D possibly matching TRBD1 (6 bases). The length of the CDR3 is 13 residues. V lost 10 bases, J lost 10 bases, and 22 bases lay in between. CDR3 in amino acids: CANRVRGGPAAFF. The CDR3 coding sequence is TGTGCCAACAGGGTCCGCGGGGGGCCAGCAGCTTTCTTT.

As for this clonotype: No conserved phenylalanine or tryptophan ends this CDR3, so it is likely a read error. V usage is TRBV11-2 and J usage is TRBJ1-6; D not resolved. Germline loops: CDR1 SGHAT, CDR2 FQNNGV. The CDR3 has 14 amino acids. The CDR3 region is CACSLEASNSPLHI. In DNA, the CDR3 is TGTGCCTGCAGCTTAGAAGCGAGTAATTCACCCCTCCACATT.

Of note for this clonotype: A clone one base away is much larger, so this may be a read error. This rearrangement joins TRBV29-1 to TRBJ2-5, with D unresolved. This CDR3 contains 12 residues. The germline V gene has CDR1 SQVTM and CDR2 ANQGSEA. The CDR3 spells CIVGLDRETQYF. DNA of the CDR3: TGCATCGTCGGGCTAGATCGAGAGACCCAGTACTTC.

As regards this clonotype: Given a much more abundant clone one base away, this may be a read error. The rearrangement links TRBV6-1 to TRBJ1-5; a possible D gene is TRBD1 (6 bases). Per germline, CDR1 MNHNS and CDR2 SASEGT. The CDR3 runs 15 residues. In DNA form, the CDR3 reads TGTGTCAGCAGTGAGGGACATACCAGTGATCAGCCCCAGCATTTT. Translated: CVSSEGHTSDQPQHF.